What follows are 20 T cell receptor beta chains derived from one specimen sequenced in a study of CD8 T cells in Susac syndrome. RNA was extracted with the RNeasy kit, and a quantity of roughly 0.45 to 1 ug was reverse transcribed using random hexamers. MiXCR, run by TCRdb on the immunoSEQ multiplex PCR reads, gives a single entry per CDR3 protein. Of some 100,000 distinct CDR3 sequences in the sample, approximately 93% were seen once. Sequencing used CD4+ T cells from PBMCs. The receptors were gathered from a human donor with multiple sclerosis.

The chain links TRBV3-1 to TRBJ2-7; no firm D call. Deletions cut 1 base from V and 3 bases from J, with 7 bases between. From germline, CDR1 is LGHDT and CDR2 YNNKEL (reference sequence). This CDR3 has 13 amino acids. The CDR3 DNA is TGTGCCAGCAGCCAAGGGCACAGCTACGAGCAGTACTTC. Its protein is CASSQGHSYEQYF.

V is TRBV20-1 and J is TRBJ2-3, with D uncertain. CDR3 length: 12 amino acids. V lost 6 bases and J 10 bases, leaving 17 bases between the germline ends. Germline lookup yields CDR1 DFQATT and CDR2 SNEGSKA (reference sequence). This chain's CDR3 is CSAADRFPSQYF. In DNA form, the CDR3 reads TGCAGTGCCGCGGACCGTTTCCCATCGCAGTATTTT.

The gene calls are TRBV29-1 and TRBJ2-2; possibly TRBD2 for D (5 bases). CDR3 length equals 14 residues. Trimming removed 5 bases at V and 6 bases at J, with 16 bases between. The V gene's germline CDR1 is SQVTM and CDR2 ANQGSEA. The CDR3 region is CSVTEAAAAGELFF. CDR3 coding DNA: TGCAGCGTTACCGAAGCGGCGGCGGCCGGGGAGCTGTTTTTT.

The genes are TRBV18 and TRBJ1-5; 8 nucleotides agree with TRBD1. The germline V gene has CDR1 KGHSH and CDR2 LQKENI. V lost 4 bases, J lost 5 bases, and 7 bases stayed unmatched. The CDR3 is 15 residues long. The CDR3 is CASSLRTGNDQPQHF. The CDR3 DNA reads as TGTGCCAGCTCACTTCGGACAGGGAACGATCAGCCCCAGCATTTT.

The rearrangement joins TRBV7-2 to TRBJ2-7; no clear D. This CDR3 comprises 15 residues. V lost 5 bases to trimming and J lost 3 bases, with 17 bases between them. Germline CDR1 reads SGHTA; CDR2 reads FQGNSA. For the CDR3, the DNA is TGTGCCAGCAGCGAAGACACTCTCTCTTTCTACGAGCAGTACTTC. This encodes CASSEDTLSFYEQYF.

V usage is TRBV6-5 and J usage is TRBJ1-6, with D tentatively TRBD1 (6 bases). Germline-derived CDR1 and CDR2 are MNHEY and SVGAGI. CDR3 length equals 15 residues. The V end lost 0 bases, the J end lost 9 bases, and 12 bases lay between the germline ends. Here the CDR3 reads CASSYSQGLGSPLHF. CDR3 bases: TGTGCCAGCAGTTACTCCCAGGGGCTGGGTTCACCCCTCCACTTT.

The rearrangement joins TRBV2 to TRBJ1-2; TRBD1 aligns across 11 bases. J was trimmed by 4 bases and V by 5 bases; bases with no gene match: 6. Germline CDR1 and CDR2: SNHLY and FYNNEI. The CDR3 covers 15 residues. The chain's CDR3 is CASSPDRGQVYGYTF. CDR3 coding DNA: TGTGCCAGCAGTCCGGACAGGGGGCAGGTCTATGGCTACACCTTC.

The rearrangement joins TRBV30 to TRBJ2-2; maybe TRBD2 (6 bases). This CDR3 is built from 13 residues. Looked up from germline, CDR1 is GTSNPN and CDR2 is SVGIG (reference sequence). The CDR3 loop is CAVAVFGGGELFF. Here the CDR3 DNA reads TGTGCGGTAGCGGTCTTCGGTGGCGGGGAGCTGTTTTTT.

This sequence joins TRBV14 and TRBJ2-1; D might be TRBD1 (5 bases). Germline CDR1 is SGHDN and CDR2 is FVKESK. Between the trimmed V and J ends, which lost 0 bases and 5 bases, there was a span of 8 bases. The CDR3 loop spans 14 amino acids. The CDR3 nucleotides read TGTGCCAGCAGCCAAGACCGACAGAACAATGAGCAGTTCTTC. It codes for CASSQDRQNNEQFF.

The CDR3 bases are TGCGCCAGCAGCTTGACAGGGCTTTTGAATGAGCAGTTCTTC. Encoded protein: CASSLTGLLNEQFF. The V and J genes are TRBV5-1 and TRBJ2-1, with D perhaps matching TRBD1 (6 bases). The CDR3 runs 14 residues. The germline V and J ends were trimmed by 1 base and 7 bases, with 12 bases remaining between them. Per the germline V gene, CDR1 is SGHRS and CDR2 is YFSETQ.

V gene TRBV30 combines with J gene TRBJ1-2; D call uncertain. The CDR3 extends over 13 amino acids. Germline values: CDR1 GTSNPN, CDR2 SVGIG (reference sequence). V lost 2 bases and J 3 bases, leaving 10 bases between the germline ends. The CDR3 bases are TGTGCCTGGAGTCCCGGGAGGGACTATGGCTACACCTTC. Its protein is CAWSPGRDYGYTF.

The V call is TRBV6-5, the J call TRBJ1-3, with 8 bases fitting TRBD1. Germline-derived CDR1 and CDR2 are MNHEY and SVGAGI. The CDR3 has 16 residues. Trimming removed 6 bases from V and 8 bases from J; junction bases left unmatched: 15. The CDR3 bases are TGTGCCAGCAGGACTCGTAGGACAGGGTCCGGGGACACCATATATTTT. As protein: CASRTRRTGSGDTIYF.

The chain joins TRBV23-1 to TRBJ1-2; possible D gene TRBD1, 5 bases. TRBV23-1 is identified as an open reading frame with a role that is uncertain. This CDR3 contains 12 residues. Between the trimmed V and J ends, which lost 4 bases and 12 bases, there was a span of 15 bases. CDR3 DNA sequence: TGCGCCAGCAGTCCCTGGATGGGGCCCCACACCTTC. Its protein is CASSPWMGPHTF.

The J gene is TRBJ2-6, the V gene TRBV12-3 or TRBV12-4; D not certain. The CDR3 totals 11 residues. Trimming left V 5 bases short and J 8 bases short, with 4 bases between. The CDR3 sequence: CASSASNVLTF. CDR3 bases: TGTGCCAGCAGTGCCTCCAACGTCCTGACTTTC.

The chain links TRBV13 to TRBJ1-3; D is unclear. Germline V gene lookup returns CDR1 PRHDT and CDR2 FYEKMQ (reference sequence). Trimming removed 3 bases from V and 2 bases from J, with 11 bases in between. There are 15 residues in the CDR3. The CDR3 spells CASSFRWMAGNTIYF. The CDR3 DNA reads as TGTGCCAGCAGCTTTAGATGGATGGCTGGAAACACCATATATTTT.

The chain has TRBV2 and TRBJ1-5, with TRBD1 identical over 8 bases. The length of the CDR3 is 15 residues. In germline, CDR1 is SNHLY, CDR2 FYNNEI. Trimming took 7 bases from V and 7 from J; bases not matched to a gene: 12. The CDR3 coding sequence is TGTGCCAGCACCACACAGGCAGGGGGCCGACAGCCCCAGCATTTT. It translates to CASTTQAGGRQPQHF. Combining the CDR3 with reference TRBV2 and TRBJ1-5 gives the whole variable domain EPEVTQTPSHQVTQMGQEVILRCVPISNHLYFYWYRQILGQKVEFLVSFYNNEISEKSEIFDDQFSVERPDGSNFTLKIRSTKLEDSAMYFCASTTQAGGRQPQHFGDGTRLSIL.

V is TRBV24-1 and J is TRBJ1-1; the D gene is possibly TRBD1 (5 bases). The germline V gene has CDR1 KGHDR and CDR2 SFDVKD. V dropped 6 bases and J dropped 4 bases, with 20 bases sitting between them. CDR3 size: 16 residues. The CDR3 DNA is TGTGCCACCAGTACCGAGGGACCGCTGGGGTTCACTGAAGCTTTCTTT. Its protein is CATSTEGPLGFTEAFF.

V is TRBV29-1 and J is TRBJ1-2; D not resolved. Germline V gene sequence: CDR1 SQVTM, CDR2 ANQGSEA. V gave up 3 bases and J gave up 5 bases, with 16 bases separating them. The CDR3 runs 14 residues. The CDR3 DNA sequence: TGCAGCGTTGAGAGCGACGGGAGGATTTATGGCTACACCTTC. Encoded protein: CSVESDGRIYGYTF.

The gene calls are TRBV18 and TRBJ1-4, with 8 bases fitting TRBD1. The CDR3 sequence is 13 residues long. V shed 6 bases, J shed 6 bases, and the junction held 3 bases outside the gene matches. Germline CDR1 KGHSH, CDR2 LQKENI. The CDR3 DNA reads as TGTGCCAGCTCGGTGGACAGGGATGAAAAACTGTTTTTT. The encoded protein is CASSVDRDEKLFF.

The rearrangement links TRBV5-1 to TRBJ1-2; D may be TRBD1 (5 bases). The CDR3 spans 15 residues. The V gene lost 3 bases and the J gene lost 8 bases, with 20 bases spanning the gap. Germline assignment: CDR1 SGHRS and CDR2 YFSETQ. The CDR3 here is CASSSQGPGREGYTF. CDR3 nucleotides: TGCGCCAGCAGCTCGCAGGGTCCGGGGCGGGAAGGCTACACCTTC.